The 20 T cell receptor beta chains reported below all come from one sample, sequenced in a study of blood T cells in healthy people across ages (dated by TCRdb to between 2015 and 2017). Receptor amplification or capture employed 5' RACE. Sequenced using an Illumina HiSeq 2500. A second roughly 6 to 12 cycle PCR used a sample-barcoded 5' primer and a J-beta primer mix. TCRdb's own reprocessing of the public reads used fastp at Q25 and MiXCR and kept productive beta chains. CDR3 protein duplicates are merged, each entry listing the most common genes and DNA. Counted in this sample were hundreds of thousands of distinct CDR3 sequences; roughly 53% of them appeared once. The top ten clonotypes cover 30% to 40% of the sample. The sample taken for sequencing was blood. These receptors all come from a man in his sixties in good health.

This clonotype occurred a few times. CDR3 loop: CASSQGTGPKNIQYF. CDR3 bases: TGTGCCAGCAGCCAAGGGACAGGGCCCAAAAACATTCAGTACTTC. The genes are TRBV3-1 and TRBJ2-4; TRBD1 matches 8 bases. V lost 1 base, J lost 2 bases, and 1 base stayed unmatched. The germline V gene encodes CDR1 LGHDT and CDR2 YNNKEL (reference sequence). CDR3 length equals 15 residues.

The rearrangement uses TRBV29-1 and TRBJ2-7, with D perhaps matching TRBD1 or TRBD2 (6 bases each). The V end lost 3 bases, the J end lost 0 bases, and 12 bases lay between the germline ends. This CDR3 has 14 residues. Germline CDR1 and CDR2: SQVTM and ANQGSEA. The chain's CDR3 is CSVEVPGASYEQYF. The CDR3 DNA sequence: TGCAGCGTTGAGGTCCCGGGGGCCTCCTACGAGCAGTACTTC.

The rearrangement uses TRBV14 and TRBJ2-7; D possibly corresponds to TRBD2 (5 bases). The closer fit of TRBJ2-5 to the DNA end suggests the J call may be wrong. The CDR3 is 13 residues long. Germline V CDR1 and CDR2: SGHDN, FVKESK. The CDR3 loop is CASSQSQRETQYF. CDR3 in DNA: TGTGCCAGCAGCCAAAGTCAGCGGGAGACCCAGTACTTC.

Written as DNA, the CDR3 is TGTGCCAGTGGGACAACCCCACCAGATACGCAGTATTTT. Encoded protein: CASGTTPPDTQYF. This chain links TRBV12-3 or TRBV12-4 with TRBJ2-3; TRBD1 is a possible D gene (6 bases). V gave up 9 bases and J gave up 4 bases, with 14 bases separating them. The length of the CDR3 is 13 residues.

Only a few counts were recorded for this clonotype. The chain links TRBV10-2 to TRBJ1-5, with 7 bases that match TRBD1. The V segment lost 0 bases and the J segment 0 bases; nucleotides outside the gene matches: 8. The CDR3 extends over 18 amino acids. Looked up from germline, CDR1 is WSHSY and CDR2 is SAAADI. DNA for the CDR3: TGCGCCAGCAGTGAGTCGGGACAGTCCCTTTATAGCAATCAGCCCCAGCATTTT. Amino acids: CASSESGQSLYSNQPQHF.

This clonotype was seen ten or more times. The chain carries TRBV20-1 and TRBJ2-7, with D unresolved. V was cut by 2 bases and J by 1 base, with 3 bases left in between. From germline, CDR1 is DFQATT and CDR2 SNEGSKA (reference sequence). CDR3 length: 11 residues. CDR3 amino acids: CSARLSYEQYF. In nucleotides, the CDR3 is TGCAGTGCTAGATTGTCCTACGAGCAGTACTTC.

This clonotype appeared once. This chain uses TRBV5-1 with TRBJ2-1; a weak D match, TRBD1 (6 bases). Germline V gene data show CDR1 as SGHRS and CDR2 as YFSETQ. The V end was cut by 0 bases, the J end by 0 bases, with 13 bases between. The CDR3 contains 17 residues. This CDR3 is CASSLEVGAVSYNEQFF. In DNA form, the CDR3 reads TGCGCCAGCAGCTTGGAGGTGGGGGCGGTCTCCTACAATGAGCAGTTCTTC.

The chain uses TRBV21-1 and TRBJ2-7. TRBV21-1 is deemed a pseudogene. This CDR3 is 17 amino acids long. CDR3: CASSKEEIGESSYEQYF. The CDR3, as DNA: TGTGCCAGCAGCAAAGAGGAAATCGGGGAATCCTCCTACGAGCAGTACTTC.

This chain links TRBV4-1 with TRBJ2-4; 7 positions match TRBD2. This CDR3 spans 17 amino acids. V lost 5 bases and J lost 5; bases outside the gene matches: 15. Germline assignment: CDR1 MGHRA and CDR2 YSYEKL. This chain's CDR3 is CASSAPGTTLPQNIQYF. CDR3 coding DNA: TGCGCCAGCAGCGCCCCCGGGACTACGCTCCCCCAAAACATTCAGTACTTC.

The CDR3 nucleotides are TGTGCCACCAGTACCCGGACAGGGACAAATTCACCCCTCCACTTT. It encodes CATSTRTGTNSPLHF. The chain combines TRBV15 with TRBJ1-6, with TRBD1 matching over 8 bases. Germline lookup yields CDR1 LNHNV and CDR2 YYDKDF (reference sequence). This CDR3 comprises 15 residues. V was pared by 6 bases and J by 7 bases, with 8 bases of the junction left unmatched.

The chain links TRBV20-1 to TRBJ2-5; tentatively, D is TRBD1 or TRBD2 (5 bases each). Deletions cut 6 bases from V and 2 bases from J, with 16 bases between. Germline V gene data show CDR1 as DFQATT and CDR2 as SNEGSKA (reference sequence). This CDR3 has 14 amino acids. The CDR3 here is CSAQGAGGQETQYF. For the CDR3, the DNA is TGCAGTGCCCAAGGGGCTGGGGGTCAAGAGACCCAGTACTTC.

The CDR3 sequence: CASRWEGITEAFF. The DNA of the CDR3 is TGTGCCAGCAGGTGGGAGGGGATCACTGAAGCTTTCTTT. This chain joins TRBV6-6 and TRBJ1-1; D may be TRBD1 (5 bases). CDR1 and CDR2 from the germline V gene are MNHNY and SVGAGI (reference sequence). V was shortened by 6 bases and J by 4 bases, with 12 bases between the two germline ends. This CDR3 contains 13 residues.

The chain employs TRBV6-1 and TRBJ1-6; D not certain. CDR3 length equals 15 residues. Trimming removed 8 bases at V and 2 bases at J, with 13 bases between. From germline, CDR1 is MNHNS and CDR2 SASEGT. This chain's CDR3 is CASGRIPTYNSPLHF. The CDR3 bases are TGTGCCAGCGGGCGTATCCCTACCTATAATTCACCCCTCCACTTT.

This clonotype was found once. The rearrangement joins TRBV7-2 to TRBJ1-6, with 8 bases fitting TRBD1. This CDR3 spans 14 amino acids. J was trimmed by 9 bases and V by 5 bases; bases with no gene match: 6. Germline CDR1 reads SGHTA; CDR2 reads FQGNSA. The CDR3 loop reads CASSPSQGASPLHF. DNA of the CDR3: TGTGCCAGCAGCCCGTCGCAGGGGGCTTCACCCCTCCACTTT.

This clonotype counts as medium-sized (0.01 to 0.1%). Since a much larger clone is just one base distant, this may be a read error. This chain uses TRBV12-3 or TRBV12-4 with TRBJ2-3; weak D call: TRBD2 (6 bases). The CDR3 runs 15 residues. The germline V and J ends were trimmed by 3 bases and 6 bases, with 16 bases remaining between them. CDR3 in amino acids: CASSFARGPGDTQYF. CDR3 DNA: TGTGCCAGCAGTTTTGCGCGGGGCCCTGGGGATACGCAGTATTTT.

CDR3 nucleotide sequence: TGCAGCGTTGGGTCAGATACGCAGTATTTT. Protein: CSVGSDTQYF. The chain combines TRBV29-1 with TRBJ2-3; D ambiguous. CDR1 and CDR2 from the germline V gene are SQVTM and ANQGSEA. The CDR3 sequence is 10 residues long. V was shortened by 4 bases and J by 4 bases, with 3 bases between the two germline ends.

The chain has TRBV20-1 and TRBJ1-5; TRBD1 matches 7 bases. V shed 2 bases, J shed 3 bases, and the junction held 13 bases outside the gene matches. Germline V gene data show CDR1 as DFQATT and CDR2 as SNEGSKA (reference sequence). This CDR3 spans 17 amino acids. CDR3 region: CSARPRWRGPFNQPQHF. Written as DNA, the CDR3 is TGCAGTGCTAGACCACGTTGGAGGGGGCCCTTCAATCAGCCCCAGCATTTT.

The J gene is TRBJ2-5, the V gene TRBV25-1; D tentatively fits TRBD1 or TRBD2 (5 bases each). This CDR3 is 16 amino acids long. CDR1 is MGHDK and CDR2 is SYGVNS in the germline V gene. V lost 0 bases and J lost 0, with 11 bases in between. CDR3 bases: TGTGCCAGCAGTGAATATAGTCCGGGACACCAAGAGACCCAGTACTTC. Its translation: CASSEYSPGHQETQYF. Based on the CDR3 plus reference TRBV25-1 and TRBJ2-5, the full variable domain is EADIYQTPRYLVIGTGKKITLECSQTMGHDKMYWYQQDPGMELHLIHYSYGVNSTEKGDLSSESTVSRIRTEHFPLTLESARPSHTSQYLCASSEYSPGHQETQYFGPGTRLLVL.

The V gene is TRBV5-6, the J gene TRBJ2-1; 7 bases line up with TRBD2. The CDR3 has 17 residues. The junction had 10 bases not matched to a gene; V was cut back by 2 bases and J by 2 bases. Per germline, CDR1 SGHDT and CDR2 YYEEEE. This CDR3 reads CASSFLDSRGTYNEQFF. As DNA, the CDR3 is TGTGCCAGCAGCTTCTTAGATTCGCGGGGGACCTACAATGAGCAGTTCTTC.

About this clonotype: The conserved phenylalanine or tryptophan normally closing the CDR3 is absent here, so this likely arose from a read error. V gene TRBV12-3 or TRBV12-4 combines with J gene TRBJ2-6; TRBD1 matches at 8 bases. V lost 7 bases, J lost 0 bases, and 11 bases stayed unmatched. The CDR3 sequence is 18 residues long. The CDR3 spells CASTQGQGLNSGANVLTL. Written as DNA, the CDR3 is TGTGCCAGCACCCAAGGACAGGGATTAAACTCTGGGGCCAACGTCCTGACTTTA.